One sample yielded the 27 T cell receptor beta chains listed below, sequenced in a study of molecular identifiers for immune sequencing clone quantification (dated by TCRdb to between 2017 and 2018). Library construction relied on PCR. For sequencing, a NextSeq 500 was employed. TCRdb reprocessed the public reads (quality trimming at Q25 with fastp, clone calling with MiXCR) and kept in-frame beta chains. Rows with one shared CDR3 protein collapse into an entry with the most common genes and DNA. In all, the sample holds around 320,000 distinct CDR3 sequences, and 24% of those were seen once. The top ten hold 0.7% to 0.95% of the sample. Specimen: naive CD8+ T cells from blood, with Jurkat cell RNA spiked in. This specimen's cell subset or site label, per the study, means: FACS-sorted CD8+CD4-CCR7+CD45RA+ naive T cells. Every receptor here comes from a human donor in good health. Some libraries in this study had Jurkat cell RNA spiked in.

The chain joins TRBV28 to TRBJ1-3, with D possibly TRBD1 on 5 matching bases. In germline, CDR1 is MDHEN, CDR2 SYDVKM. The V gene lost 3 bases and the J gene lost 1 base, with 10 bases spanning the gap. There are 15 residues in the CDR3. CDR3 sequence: CASSFGGSSGNTIYF. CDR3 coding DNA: TGTGCCAGCAGTTTCGGGGGTTCTTCTGGAAACACCATATATTTT.

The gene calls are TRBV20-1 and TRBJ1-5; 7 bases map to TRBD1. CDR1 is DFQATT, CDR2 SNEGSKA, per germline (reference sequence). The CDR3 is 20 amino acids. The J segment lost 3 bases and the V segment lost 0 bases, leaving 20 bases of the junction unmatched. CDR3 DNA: TGCAGTGCTAGAGATCACCAAATACCGCCGGGGACAGCTTACAATCAGCCCCAGCATTTT. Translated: CSARDHQIPPGTAYNQPQHF.

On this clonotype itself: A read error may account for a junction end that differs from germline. This chain's CDR3 is CASSSDAGALYNKQFF. In nucleotides, the CDR3 is TGTGCCAGCAGCTCAGACGCGGGGGCCCTCTACAATAAGCAGTTCTTC. This chain connects TRBV7-2 to TRBJ2-1; D is perhaps TRBD2 (7 bases). Germline assignment: CDR1 SGHTA and CDR2 FQGNSA. The CDR3 has 16 residues.

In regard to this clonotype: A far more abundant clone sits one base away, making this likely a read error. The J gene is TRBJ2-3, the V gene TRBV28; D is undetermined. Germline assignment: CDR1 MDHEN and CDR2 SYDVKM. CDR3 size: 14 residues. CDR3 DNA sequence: TGTGCCGGCAGTTTACTGGCAGGCACAGATACGCAGTATTTT. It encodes CAGSLLAGTDTQYF.

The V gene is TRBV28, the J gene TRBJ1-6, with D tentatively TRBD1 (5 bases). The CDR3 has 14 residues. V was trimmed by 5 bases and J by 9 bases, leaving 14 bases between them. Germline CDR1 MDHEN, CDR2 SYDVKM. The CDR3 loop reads CASSPGTSGSPLHF. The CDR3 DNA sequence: TGTGCCAGCAGTCCCGGGACCTCGGGTTCACCCCTCCACTTT.

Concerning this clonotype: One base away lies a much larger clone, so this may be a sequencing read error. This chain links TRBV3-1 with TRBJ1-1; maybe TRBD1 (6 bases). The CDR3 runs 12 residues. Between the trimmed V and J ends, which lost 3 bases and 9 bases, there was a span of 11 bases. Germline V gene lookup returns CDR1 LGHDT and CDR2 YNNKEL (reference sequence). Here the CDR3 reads CASSHEGGKAFF. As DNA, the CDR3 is TGTGCCAGCAGCCATGAGGGGGGCAAAGCTTTCTTT.

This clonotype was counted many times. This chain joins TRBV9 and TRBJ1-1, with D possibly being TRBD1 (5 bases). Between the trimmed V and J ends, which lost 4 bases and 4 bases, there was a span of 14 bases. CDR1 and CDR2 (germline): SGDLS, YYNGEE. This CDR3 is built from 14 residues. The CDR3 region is CASSYQGLGTEAFF. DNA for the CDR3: TGTGCCAGCAGCTACCAGGGCTTGGGCACTGAAGCTTTCTTT.

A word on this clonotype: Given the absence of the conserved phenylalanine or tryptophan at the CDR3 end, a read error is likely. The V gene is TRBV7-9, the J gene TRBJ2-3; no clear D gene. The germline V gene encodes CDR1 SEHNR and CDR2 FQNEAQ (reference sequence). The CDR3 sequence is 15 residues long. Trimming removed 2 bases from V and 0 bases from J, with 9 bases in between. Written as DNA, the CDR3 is TGTGCCAGCAGCTTATCTAGAGCCAGCACAGATACGCAGTATGTT. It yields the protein CASSLSRASTDTQYV.

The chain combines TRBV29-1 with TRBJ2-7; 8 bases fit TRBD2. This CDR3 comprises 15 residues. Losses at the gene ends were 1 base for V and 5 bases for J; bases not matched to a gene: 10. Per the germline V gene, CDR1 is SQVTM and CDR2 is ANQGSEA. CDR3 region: CSVEGGLAGINEQYF. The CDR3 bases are TGCAGCGTTGAAGGTGGGCTAGCGGGTATCAACGAGCAGTACTTC.

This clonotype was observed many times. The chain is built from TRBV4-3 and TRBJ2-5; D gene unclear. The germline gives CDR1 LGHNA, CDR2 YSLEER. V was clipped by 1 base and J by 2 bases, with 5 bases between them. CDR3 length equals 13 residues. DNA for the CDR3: TGCGCCAGCAGCCAAGGAGAGCAAGAGACCCAGTACTTC. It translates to CASSQGEQETQYF.

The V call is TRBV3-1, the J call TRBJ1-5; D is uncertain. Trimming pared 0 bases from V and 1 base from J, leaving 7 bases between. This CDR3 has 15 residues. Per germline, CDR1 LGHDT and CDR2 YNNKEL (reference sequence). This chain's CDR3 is CASSQEPGSNQPQHF. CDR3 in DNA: TGTGCCAGCAGCCAAGAACCGGGGAGCAATCAGCCCCAGCATTTT.

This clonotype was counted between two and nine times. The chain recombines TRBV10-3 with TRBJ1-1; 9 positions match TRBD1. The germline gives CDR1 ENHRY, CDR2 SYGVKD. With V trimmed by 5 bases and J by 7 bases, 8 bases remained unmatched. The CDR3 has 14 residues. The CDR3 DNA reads TGTGCCATCAGTAAGGGACAGGGCGGGTTTGAAGCTTTCTTT. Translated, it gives CAISKGQGGFEAFF.

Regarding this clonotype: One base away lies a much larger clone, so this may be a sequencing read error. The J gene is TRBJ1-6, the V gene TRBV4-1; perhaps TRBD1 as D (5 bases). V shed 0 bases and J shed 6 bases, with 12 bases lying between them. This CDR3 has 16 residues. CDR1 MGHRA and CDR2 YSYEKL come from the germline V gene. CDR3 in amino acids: CASSQEGNQGNSPLHF. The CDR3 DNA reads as TGCGCCAGCAGCCAAGAGGGGAATCAGGGTAATTCACCCCTCCACTTT.

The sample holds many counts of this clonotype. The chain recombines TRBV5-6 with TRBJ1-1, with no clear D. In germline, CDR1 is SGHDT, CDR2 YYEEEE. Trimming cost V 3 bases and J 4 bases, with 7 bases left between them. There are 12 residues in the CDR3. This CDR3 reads CASSWIGTEAFF. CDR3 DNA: TGTGCCAGCAGCTGGATTGGCACTGAAGCTTTCTTT.

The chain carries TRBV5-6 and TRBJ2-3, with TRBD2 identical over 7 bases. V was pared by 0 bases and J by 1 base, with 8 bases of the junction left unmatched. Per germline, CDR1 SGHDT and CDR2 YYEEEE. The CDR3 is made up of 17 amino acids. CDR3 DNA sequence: TGTGCCAGCAGCTTGGGGTACCTAGCGGAACGCACAGATACGCAGTATTTT. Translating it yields CASSLGYLAERTDTQYF.

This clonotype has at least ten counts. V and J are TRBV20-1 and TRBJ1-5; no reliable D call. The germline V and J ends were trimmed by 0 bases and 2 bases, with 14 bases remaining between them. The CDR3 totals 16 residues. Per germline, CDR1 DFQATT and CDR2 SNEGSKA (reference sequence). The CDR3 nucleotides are TGCAGTGCTAGAGATCGCGGCAGGAGTGGCAATCAGCCCCAGCATTTT. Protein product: CSARDRGRSGNQPQHF.

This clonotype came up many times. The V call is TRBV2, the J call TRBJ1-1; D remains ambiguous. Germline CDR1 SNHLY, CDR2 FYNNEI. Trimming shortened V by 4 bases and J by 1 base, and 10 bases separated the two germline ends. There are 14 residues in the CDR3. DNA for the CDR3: TGTGCCAGCAGTGCTGACGGAGAGAACACTGAAGCTTTCTTT. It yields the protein CASSADGENTEAFF. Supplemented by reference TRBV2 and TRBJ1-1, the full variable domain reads EPEVTQTPSHQVTQMGQEVILRCVPISNHLYFYWYRQILGQKVEFLVSFYNNEISEKSEIFDDQFSVERPDGSNFTLKIRSTKLEDSAMYFCASSADGENTEAFFGQGTRLTVV.

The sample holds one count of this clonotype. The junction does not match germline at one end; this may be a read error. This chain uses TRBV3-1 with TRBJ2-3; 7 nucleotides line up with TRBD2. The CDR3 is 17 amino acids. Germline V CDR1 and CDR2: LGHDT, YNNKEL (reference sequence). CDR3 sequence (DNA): TGTGCCGGCAGCCATCGTGTGGGCGGGGGTGGCACAGATACGCAGTATTTT. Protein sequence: CAGSHRVGGGGTDTQYF.

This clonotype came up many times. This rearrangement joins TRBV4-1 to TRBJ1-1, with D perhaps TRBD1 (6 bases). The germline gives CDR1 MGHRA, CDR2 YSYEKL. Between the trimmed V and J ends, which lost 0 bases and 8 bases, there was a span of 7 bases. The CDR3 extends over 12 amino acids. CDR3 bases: TGCGCCAGCAGCCAAGATGGACAGGAAGCTTTCTTT. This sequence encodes CASSQDGQEAFF.

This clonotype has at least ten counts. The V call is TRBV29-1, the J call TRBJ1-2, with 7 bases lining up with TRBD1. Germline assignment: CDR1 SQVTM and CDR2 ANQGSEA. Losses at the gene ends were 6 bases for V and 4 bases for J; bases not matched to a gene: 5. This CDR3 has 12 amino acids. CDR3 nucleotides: TGCAGCGTGATCGGACAGGTCTATGGCTACACCTTC. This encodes CSVIGQVYGYTF.

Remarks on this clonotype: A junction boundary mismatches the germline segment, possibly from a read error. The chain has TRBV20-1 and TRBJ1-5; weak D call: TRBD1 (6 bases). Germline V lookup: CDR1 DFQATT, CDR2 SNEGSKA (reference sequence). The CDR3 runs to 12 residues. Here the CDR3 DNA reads TGCAGTGCGAGAAGGGGGAATCCGCCCCAGCATTTT. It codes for CSARRGNPPQHF.

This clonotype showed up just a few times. CDR3: CASSQDMGQGFYNEQFF. The CDR3 DNA follows: TGCGCCAGCAGCCAAGATATGGGACAGGGGTTCTACAATGAGCAGTTCTTC. The rearrangement uses TRBV4-3 and TRBJ2-1; TRBD1 matches at 10 bases. V dropped 0 bases and J dropped 3; count of bases not matched to a gene: 5. CDR3 length: 17 amino acids. CDR1 is LGHNA, CDR2 YSLEER, per germline.

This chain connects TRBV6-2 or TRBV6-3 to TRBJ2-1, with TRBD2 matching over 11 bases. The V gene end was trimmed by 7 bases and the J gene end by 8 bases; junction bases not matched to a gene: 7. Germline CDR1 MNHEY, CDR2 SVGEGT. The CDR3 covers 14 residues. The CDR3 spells CASTLAGGGDEQFF. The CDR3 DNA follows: TGTGCCAGCACATTAGCGGGAGGGGGGGATGAGCAGTTCTTC.

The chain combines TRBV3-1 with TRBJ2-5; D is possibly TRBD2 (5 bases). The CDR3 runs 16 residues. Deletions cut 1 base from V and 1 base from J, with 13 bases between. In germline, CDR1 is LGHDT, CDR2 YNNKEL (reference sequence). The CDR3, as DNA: TGTGCCAGCAGCCAAGTATCAGCGGAGCCCCAAGAGACCCAGTACTTC. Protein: CASSQVSAEPQETQYF.

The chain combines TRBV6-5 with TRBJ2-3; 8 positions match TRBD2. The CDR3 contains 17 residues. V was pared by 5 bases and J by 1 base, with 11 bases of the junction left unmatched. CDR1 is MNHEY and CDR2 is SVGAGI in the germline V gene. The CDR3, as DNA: TGTGCCAGCAGTCCGACCGTACGGGGGGGGGGCACAGATACGCAGTATTTT. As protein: CASSPTVRGGGTDTQYF.

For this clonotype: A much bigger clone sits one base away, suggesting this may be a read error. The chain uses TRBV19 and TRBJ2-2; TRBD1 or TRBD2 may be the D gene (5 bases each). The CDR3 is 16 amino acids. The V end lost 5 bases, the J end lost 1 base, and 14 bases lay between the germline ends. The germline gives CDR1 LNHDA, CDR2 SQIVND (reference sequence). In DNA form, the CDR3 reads TGTGCCAGTAGTTTCGGGACGGGCTTGAACACCGGGGAGCTGTTTTTT. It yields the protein CASSFGTGLNTGELFF. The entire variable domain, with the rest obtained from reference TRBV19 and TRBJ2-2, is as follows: DGGITQSPKYLFRKEGQNVTLSCEQNLNHDAMYWYRQDPGQGLRLIYYSQIVNDFQKGDIAEGYSVSREKKESFPLTVTSAQKNPTAFYLCASSFGTGLNTGELFFGEGSRLTVL.

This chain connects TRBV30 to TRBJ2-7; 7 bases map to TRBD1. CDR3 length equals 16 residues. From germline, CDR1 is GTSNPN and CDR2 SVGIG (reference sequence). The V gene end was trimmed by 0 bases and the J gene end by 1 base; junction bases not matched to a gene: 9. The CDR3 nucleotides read TGTGCCTGGAGTGTAGGGCAGGGGGTGAAATCCTACGAGCAGTACTTC. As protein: CAWSVGQGVKSYEQYF.